One sample yielded the 26 T cell receptor beta chains listed below, sequenced in a study of blood T cell repertoires in COVID-19. The protocol was immunoSEQ multiplex PCR, while the TCRdb copy is restricted to in-frame clones and leaves out a portion. The profile shows around 160,000 clones, approximately 88% of them singletons. Sequenced input: PBMCs or T cells enriched from blood (not recorded which). These receptors all stem from a woman aged 55 to 70 who had recovered from COVID-19.

This chain connects TRBV14 to TRBJ1-6, with D tentatively TRBD1 (5 bases). Trimming pared 2 bases from V and 7 bases from J, leaving 9 bases between. The germline V gene encodes CDR1 SGHDN and CDR2 FVKESK. The CDR3 has 14 amino acids. The CDR3 loop is CASSQMTENSPLHF. The CDR3 bases are TGTGCCAGCAGCCAAATGACAGAGAATTCACCCCTCCACTTT.

This clone showed up just once. DNA for the CDR3: TGTGCCAGCAGTGAAGCAAGGCGGGGGTATGGTGAGCAGTTCTTC. This codes for CASSEARRGYGEQFF. The J gene is TRBJ2-1, the V gene TRBV2, with TRBD2 identical over 7 bases. V shed 0 bases, J shed 9 bases, and the junction held 8 bases outside the gene matches. This CDR3 region has 15 residues. CDR1 is SNHLY, CDR2 FYNNEI, per germline.

The rearrangement links TRBV5-1 to TRBJ1-1, with 8 bases fitting TRBD1. The CDR3 length is 14 residues. The V gene's germline CDR1 is SGHRS and CDR2 YFSETQ. V lost 3 bases and J lost 4; bases outside the gene matches: 5. This chain's CDR3 is CASSSRTGPTEAFF. The CDR3 coding sequence is TGCGCCAGCAGCTCGAGGACAGGGCCCACTGAAGCTTTCTTT.

V usage is TRBV21-1 and J usage is TRBJ2-2; the DNA was not used to check the table's D call, TRBD2. TRBV21-1 is an annotated pseudogene. The CDR3 runs to 17 residues. The DNA of the CDR3 is TGTGCCAGCAGCAAAGGGAGGGCCACAGTCAACACCGGGGAGCTGTTTTTT. This translates into CASSKGRATVNTGELFF.

This clone was detected only a few times. This chain links TRBV2 with TRBJ1-2; maybe TRBD1 (6 bases). From germline, CDR1 is SNHLY and CDR2 FYNNEI. V was trimmed by 7 bases and J by 4 bases, leaving 16 bases between them. The CDR3 sequence is 14 residues long. CDR3: CASTDWKGGYGYTF. CDR3 nucleotide sequence: TGTGCCAGCACCGATTGGAAAGGGGGCTATGGCTACACCTTC.

The chain employs TRBV6-5 and TRBJ1-2, with 9 bases that match TRBD1. V shed 8 bases and J 4 bases; nucleotides not matched to a gene: 5. The CDR3 loop spans 13 amino acids. Germline lookup yields CDR1 MNHEY and CDR2 SVGAGI. The CDR3 sequence: CASQQGATYGYTF. DNA for the CDR3: TGTGCCAGCCAACAGGGGGCTACCTATGGCTACACCTTC.

The J gene is TRBJ1-6, the V gene TRBV25-1; no reliable D call. CDR3 length: 13 amino acids. V was cut by 5 bases and J by 5 bases, with 7 bases left in between. Germline CDR1 and CDR2: MGHDK and SYGVNS. CDR3: CASSSTNNSPLHF. As DNA, the CDR3 is TGTGCCAGCAGTTCAACAAATAATTCACCCCTCCACTTT.

The V and J genes are TRBV28 and TRBJ1-1, with 7 bases that match TRBD1. The CDR3 spans 13 residues. The germline gives CDR1 MDHEN, CDR2 SYDVKM. J gave up 11 bases and V 8 bases, and 14 bases lay outside the gene matches. The CDR3 DNA reads as TGTGCCAGCCAGGCCAGCGACAGGGCTTGGGCTTTCTTT. This sequence encodes CASQASDRAWAFF.

To note about this clone: The junction does not match germline at one end; this may be a read error. The chain links TRBV6-1 to TRBJ1-1; no reliable D call. The CDR3 covers 10 residues. Germline V gene sequence: CDR1 MNHNS, CDR2 SASEGT. In DNA form, the CDR3 reads TGTGCCAGCAGTGATCGTCGGAGTGACTTT. Translating gives CASSDRRSDF.

In its sample, this clone was seen a few times. V gene TRBV19 combines with J gene TRBJ2-7, with 11 bases fitting TRBD2. This CDR3 has 15 amino acids. Germline V gene data show CDR1 as LNHDA and CDR2 as SQIVND (reference sequence). With 5 bases clipped from V and 4 bases from J, the junction kept 7 bases outside the gene matches. CDR3 nucleotides: TGTGCCAGTAGTGTACAACTAGCGGGAGATTACGAGCAGTACTTC. Its protein product is CASSVQLAGDYEQYF.

The CDR3 spells CASSPPMAGGTEAFF. For the CDR3, the DNA is TGTGCCAGCTCACCACCGATGGCAGGGGGCACTGAAGCTTTCTTT. The V call is TRBV18, the J call TRBJ1-1; TRBD1 aligns across 7 bases. V lost 0 bases and J lost 4; bases outside the gene matches: 5. CDR1 and CDR2 from the germline V gene are KGHSH and LQKENI. The CDR3 is 15 amino acids.

The V call is TRBV7-9, the J call TRBJ1-6; 7 positions match TRBD1. V lost 2 bases to trimming and J lost 5 bases; unmatched junction nucleotides: 3. The germline V gene encodes CDR1 SEHNR and CDR2 FQNEAQ (reference sequence). CDR3 length: 15 amino acids. CDR3 protein: CASSLYDRDNSPLHF. In DNA form, the CDR3 reads TGTGCCAGCAGCTTATACGACAGGGATAATTCACCCCTCCACTTT.

V is TRBV24-1 and J is TRBJ2-2; D might be TRBD2 (6 bases). This CDR3 has 18 amino acids. Per the germline V gene, CDR1 is KGHDR and CDR2 is SFDVKD. Trimming shortened V by 8 bases and J by 0 bases, and 21 bases separated the two germline ends. CDR3 coding DNA: TGTGCCACCACGCACGATCCCGGGGGTAACCCGAACACCGGGGAGCTGTTTTTT. Its protein product is CATTHDPGGNPNTGELFF.

This chain connects TRBV29-1 to TRBJ2-3; 7 bases line up with TRBD1. Trimming took 0 bases from V and 0 from J; bases not matched to a gene: 3. CDR3 size: 15 residues. Per germline, CDR1 SQVTM and CDR2 ANQGSEA. DNA of the CDR3: TGCAGCGTTGAAGAAGGGGGCCAGAGCACAGATACGCAGTATTTT. It encodes CSVEEGGQSTDTQYF.

V is TRBV23-1 and J is TRBJ2-4; D possibly corresponds to TRBD1 (6 bases). TRBV23-1 is an open reading frame, and its role is uncertain. The V end lost 0 bases, the J end lost 0 bases, and 12 bases lay between the germline ends. The CDR3 extends over 17 amino acids. The CDR3 is CASSQSSQGKAKNIQYF. The CDR3 region has the DNA TGCGCCAGCAGTCAATCCTCGCAGGGGAAAGCCAAAAACATTCAGTACTTC.

This sequence joins TRBV10-3 and TRBJ1-4; 8 bases are a match to TRBD1. This CDR3 has 14 residues. Germline CDR1 ENHRY, CDR2 SYGVKD. The V segment lost 5 bases and the J segment 10 bases; nucleotides outside the gene matches: 9. The CDR3 sequence: CAISKTGVGGKLFF. The CDR3 DNA is TGTGCCATCAGTAAGACAGGGGTCGGGGGAAAACTGTTTTTT.

V and J are TRBV28 and TRBJ2-3; 9 positions match TRBD1. CDR1 is MDHEN and CDR2 is SYDVKM in the germline V gene. This CDR3 has 15 amino acids. Germline trimming cut 1 base from V and 2 bases from J; bases unmatched to any gene: 1. The CDR3 loop reads CASSLLQGATDTQYF. The CDR3 nucleotides read TGTGCCAGCAGTTTATTACAGGGGGCCACAGATACGCAGTATTTT.

The chain has TRBV4-1 and TRBJ1-1; unclear D gene. Per the germline V gene, CDR1 is MGHRA and CDR2 is YSYEKL. The CDR3 runs 15 residues. Trimming stripped 6 bases from V and 6 bases from J, with 20 bases between. The CDR3 DNA reads as TGCGCCAGCAGAAAACCCGGAGTTAGCGGAGCTGAAGCTTTCTTT. Translation: CASRKPGVSGAEAFF.

The gene calls are TRBV7-9 and TRBJ1-1; D is unclear. Trimming shortened V by 3 bases and J by 3 bases, and 11 bases separated the two germline ends. From germline, CDR1 is SEHNR and CDR2 FQNEAQ (reference sequence). The CDR3 is 14 amino acids. The CDR3 nucleotides read TGTGCCAGCAGCTTCCAAGGAGGGTACACTGAAGCTTTCTTT. The encoded protein is CASSFQGGYTEAFF.

V gene TRBV18 combines with J gene TRBJ2-2; 8 bases are a match to TRBD2. This CDR3 contains 16 residues. The V and J ends lost 8 bases and 3 bases, in that order; junction bases with no gene match: 11. The germline V gene has CDR1 KGHSH and CDR2 LQKENI. Written as DNA, the CDR3 is TGTGCCAGCACCTATTCGGCGGGAGGAGACACCGGGGAGCTGTTTTTT. Translating it yields CASTYSAGGDTGELFF.

This chain joins TRBV30 and TRBJ1-3; 9 positions match TRBD1. This CDR3 is 15 amino acids long. Germline CDR1 is GTSNPN and CDR2 is SVGIG (reference sequence). V lost 2 bases, J lost 2 bases, and 4 bases stayed unmatched. CDR3 DNA sequence: TGTGCCTGGAGTATACAGGGGGCCGCTGGAAACACCATATATTTT. This encodes CAWSIQGAAGNTIYF.

This chain uses TRBV6-5 with TRBJ2-3; tentatively, D is TRBD2 (6 bases). V lost 5 bases to trimming and J lost 2 bases, with 14 bases between them. The CDR3 spans 15 residues. The germline V gene has CDR1 MNHEY and CDR2 SVGAGI. CDR3 nucleotides: TGTGCCAGCAGTCAGACCGGGACTGTCACAGATACGCAGTATTTT. Encoded protein: CASSQTGTVTDTQYF.

The V and J genes are TRBV5-4 and TRBJ1-3; 7 bases map to TRBD1. This CDR3 comprises 15 residues. V was pared by 4 bases and J by 0 bases, with 4 bases of the junction left unmatched. Germline CDR1 and CDR2: SGHNT and YYREEE (reference sequence). The CDR3: CASSRDSGSGNTIYF. CDR3 nucleotides: TGTGCCAGCAGCCGGGACAGCGGCTCTGGAAACACCATATATTTT.

The chain combines TRBV9 with TRBJ1-2; maybe TRBD1 (5 bases). The CDR3 is 13 amino acids. Germline V gene data show CDR1 as SGDLS and CDR2 as YYNGEE. Between the trimmed V and J ends, which lost 4 bases and 1 base, there was a span of 8 bases. CDR3 residues: CASSFDSNYGYTF. For the CDR3, the DNA is TGTGCCAGCAGCTTCGACAGTAACTATGGCTACACCTTC.

This clone was observed a single time. This chain joins TRBV5-1 and TRBJ2-3; TRBD2 aligns across 15 bases. V was pared by 4 bases and J by 5 bases, with 8 bases of the junction left unmatched. CDR1 SGHRS and CDR2 YFSETQ come from the germline V gene. CDR3 length: 17 residues. CDR3: CASSKGLAGGLVDTQYF. In DNA form, the CDR3 reads TGCGCCAGCAGCAAGGGACTAGCGGGAGGATTGGTAGATACGCAGTATTTT. Based on the CDR3 plus reference TRBV5-1 and TRBJ2-3, the full variable domain is KAGVTQTPRYLIKTRGQQVTLSCSPISGHRSVSWYQQTPGQGLQFLFEYFSETQRNKGNFPGRFSGRQFSNSRSEMNVSTLELGDSALYLCASSKGLAGGLVDTQYFGPGTRLTVL.

The rearrangement joins TRBV7-8 to TRBJ2-4, with a weak D call TRBD2 (5 bases). This CDR3 spans 18 amino acids. V lost 0 bases, J lost 2 bases, and 17 bases lay in between. The germline V gene encodes CDR1 SGHVS and CDR2 FQNEAQ. The CDR3 DNA reads as TGTGCCAGCAGCTTAGCCATCGGTAGCGATGATTCCAAAAACATTCAGTACTTC. Translation gives CASSLAIGSDDSKNIQYF.